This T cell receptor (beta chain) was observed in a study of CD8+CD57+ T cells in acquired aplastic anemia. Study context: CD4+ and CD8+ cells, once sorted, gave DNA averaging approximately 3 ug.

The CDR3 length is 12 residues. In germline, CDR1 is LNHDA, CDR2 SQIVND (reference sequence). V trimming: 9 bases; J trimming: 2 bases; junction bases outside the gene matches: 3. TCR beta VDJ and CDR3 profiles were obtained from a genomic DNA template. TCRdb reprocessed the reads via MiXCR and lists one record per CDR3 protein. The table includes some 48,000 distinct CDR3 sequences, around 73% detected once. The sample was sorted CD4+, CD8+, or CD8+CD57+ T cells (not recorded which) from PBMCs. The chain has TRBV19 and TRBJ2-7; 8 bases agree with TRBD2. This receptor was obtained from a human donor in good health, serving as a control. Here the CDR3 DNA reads TGTGCCAGCGGGAGGGCCGCCTACGAGCAGTACTTC. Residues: CASGRAAYEQYF.